A selection of T cell receptor beta chains follows, all from one sample in a study of blood T cell repertoires in COVID-19. Measured with immunoSEQ multiplex PCR; TCRdb has only the in-frame clones, and not every one. The table has approximately 230,000 clones, around 88% seen once; the top ten hold more than 1.2%. The sample taken for sequencing was peripheral blood. These receptors were collected from a man at least 80 years old with acute or convalescent COVID-19. The CDR3 runs from the conserved cysteine through the conserved F or W. The order of the fields is clone size, V gene, D gene, J gene, CDR3 protein, CDR3 DNA. A D gene is named only where the DNA matches it firmly. Not every row has a clone size; where given, it reads once, few, many or a size class.

clone size: -
V gene: TRBV7-2
D gene: TRBD2
J gene: TRBJ2-2
CDR3 protein: CASSRTSGATGELFF
CDR3 DNA: TGTGCCAGCAGCCGTACTAGCGGGGCCACCGGGGAGCTGTTTTTT

clone size: -
V gene: TRBV6-5
D gene: TRBD1
J gene: TRBJ1-1
CDR3 protein: CASSYGQGKATEAFF
CDR3 DNA: TGTGCCAGCAGTTACGGACAGGGGAAGGCCACTGAAGCTTTCTTT

clone size: few
V gene: TRBV7-8
D gene: -
J gene: TRBJ1-6
CDR3 protein: CASSLVGRGRRGSPLHF
CDR3 DNA: TGTGCCAGCAGCTTAGTCGGCAGGGGACGGAGAGGTTCACCCCTCCACTTT

clone size: -
V gene: TRBV7-9
D gene: TRBD1
J gene: TRBJ2-1
CDR3 protein: CASSLQGGSWDEQFF
CDR3 DNA: TGTGCCAGCAGCTTACAAGGGGGCTCATGGGATGAGCAGTTCTTC

clone size: -
V gene: TRBV21-1
D gene: -
J gene: TRBJ2-4
CDR3 protein: CATAILGPAKNIQYF
CDR3 DNA: TGTGCCACCGCGATACTAGGCCCAGCCAAAAACATTCAGTACTTC

clone size: -
V gene: TRBV18
D gene: TRBD1
J gene: TRBJ2-7
CDR3 protein: CASSPGTGDYEQYF
CDR3 DNA: TGTGCCAGCTCACCCGGGACAGGGGACTACGAGCAGTACTTC

clone size: -
V gene: TRBV9
D gene: -
J gene: TRBJ2-7
CDR3 protein: CASSVRPGEAVEQYF
CDR3 DNA: TGTGCCAGCAGCGTAAGACCAGGGGAAGCGGTCGAGCAGTACTTC

clone size: -
V gene: TRBV2
D gene: -
J gene: TRBJ2-3
CDR3 protein: CASRAGNPYQTDTQYF
CDR3 DNA: TGTGCCAGCAGAGCCGGGAACCCTTATCAGACAGATACGCAGTATTTT

clone size: -
V gene: TRBV13
D gene: TRBD1
J gene: TRBJ1-4
CDR3 protein: CASSLTQGVRLTNEKLFF
CDR3 DNA: TGTGCCAGCAGCTTAACGCAGGGGGTTCGTCTAACTAATGAAAAACTGTTTTTT

clone size: once
V gene: TRBV4-1
D gene: TRBD2
J gene: TRBJ2-3
CDR3 protein: CASRVISGREGDTQYF
CDR3 DNA: TGCGCCAGCAGGGTGATTAGCGGGAGAGAGGGAGATACGCAGTATTTT

clone size: many
V gene: TRBV5-6
D gene: TRBD1
J gene: TRBJ2-3
CDR3 protein: CASSSQQGPQYF
CDR3 DNA: TGTGCCAGCAGCTCTCAACAGGGGCCGCAGTATTTT

clone size: -
V gene: TRBV7-9
D gene: TRBD2
J gene: TRBJ2-1
CDR3 protein: CASSLISGGIYNEQFF
CDR3 DNA: TGTGCCAGCAGCTTGATTAGCGGGGGGATCTACAATGAGCAGTTCTTC

clone size: -
V gene: TRBV11-3
D gene: TRBD2
J gene: TRBJ2-1
CDR3 protein: CASSPGGTSGNEQFF
CDR3 DNA: TGTGCCAGCAGTCCAGGGGGGACTAGCGGGAATGAGCAGTTCTTC

clone size: once
V gene: TRBV28
D gene: -
J gene: TRBJ1-2
CDR3 protein: CASGPSRNVTF
CDR3 DNA: TGTGCCAGCGGTCCTTCCAGAAATGTCACCTTC

clone size: -
V gene: TRBV5-4
D gene: -
J gene: TRBJ2-7
CDR3 protein: CASSFTGRDEQYF
CDR3 DNA: TGTGCCAGCAGCTTCACCGGCAGGGACGAGCAGTACTTC

clone size: once
V gene: TRBV2
D gene: TRBD1
J gene: TRBJ1-2
CDR3 protein: CASTWTGGVGGYTF
CDR3 DNA: TGTGCCAGCACCTGGACAGGGGGCGTTGGTGGCTACACCTTC

clone size: -
V gene: TRBV6-5
D gene: -
J gene: TRBJ1-4
CDR3 protein: CASSYREKANEKLFF
CDR3 DNA: TGTGCCAGCAGTTACCGGGAGAAGGCTAATGAAAAACTGTTTTTT

clone size: -
V gene: TRBV19
D gene: TRBD1
J gene: TRBJ1-5
CDR3 protein: CASSADRGNNQPQHF
CDR3 DNA: TGTGCCAGTAGTGCCGACAGGGGAAACAATCAGCCCCAGCATTTT

clone size: -
V gene: TRBV7-2
D gene: TRBD2
J gene: TRBJ2-7
CDR3 protein: CASSLARTSGGYEQYF
CDR3 DNA: TGTGCCAGCAGCTTAGCCCGGACTAGCGGGGGTTACGAGCAGTACTTC

clone size: -
V gene: TRBV2
D gene: TRBD1
J gene: TRBJ2-7
CDR3 protein: CASSAQGARYEQYF
CDR3 DNA: TGTGCCAGCAGTGCCCAGGGGGCGAGGTACGAGCAGTACTTC

clone size: -
V gene: TRBV5-1
D gene: TRBD1
J gene: TRBJ2-5
CDR3 protein: CASRRDRGETQYF
CDR3 DNA: TGCGCCAGCAGACGGGACAGGGGAGAGACCCAGTACTTC

clone size: once
V gene: TRBV28
D gene: -
J gene: TRBJ1-1
CDR3 protein: CASSLGGRPTPEAFF
CDR3 DNA: TGTGCCAGCAGTTTAGGAGGGAGGCCAACCCCTGAAGCTTTCTTT

clone size: -
V gene: TRBV11-3
D gene: TRBD2
J gene: TRBJ2-1
CDR3 protein: CASSFATGLPGRDEQFF
CDR3 DNA: TGTGCCAGCAGCTTCGCTACTGGACTACCTGGGAGGGATGAGCAGTTCTTC

clone size: -
V gene: TRBV9
D gene: -
J gene: TRBJ2-1
CDR3 protein: CASSVEHLTAGEQFF
CDR3 DNA: TGTGCCAGCAGCGTAGAACACCTAACAGCGGGTGAGCAGTTCTTC